This paragraph reports one TCR beta chain. Its antigen is unknown. While the first cohort had about 610 subjects, the donors belonged to the separate validation cohort of over a hundred subjects. J lost 3 bases, V lost 1 base, and 0 bases had no gene match. CDR3 length: 15 amino acids. Looked up from germline, CDR1 is LGHNA and CDR2 is YNFKEQ. Here immunoSEQ multiplex PCR was the method, and the copy in TCRdb shows in-frame clones only, minus some. The sample records about 330,000 clones, roughly 87% being singletons. The record originates from a study of cytomegalovirus exposure and HLA in healthy donors. Overall study findings and caveats: Cytomegalovirus-associated status was assigned to some 160 TCR beta chains. There were a few CMV-associated chains whose specificity for CMV antigens was confirmed in vitro.

This sequence originates from a woman in her 30s in good health and CMV-seropositive. Source material: PBMCs. The chain has TRBV4-2 and TRBJ2-2, with 9 bases lining up with TRBD2. The CDR3 DNA follows: TGTGCCAGCAGCCAAGGGACTAGCGACACCGGGGAGCTGTTTTTT. Translating it yields CASSQGTSDTGELFF.